What follows is one T cell receptor beta chain and its context. Its antigen remains unidentified. This entry is derived from a study of T cell responses to AZD1222 COVID-19 vaccine. Findings and caveats of the study: Dominant CD4 TCR responses targeted spike regions 160-218 and 743-854. Targets within unmutated variant regions were reportedly found for nearly half of spike-specific TCRs. Two AZD1222 administrations were followed by greater Spike-specific TCR breadth and depth. The donors showed a predominance of white British ancestry and of females, with possible underestimation of clonal diversity.

The germline V gene has CDR1 MNHEY and CDR2 SMNVEV (reference sequence). This CDR3 has 18 amino acids. V gave up 4 bases and J gave up 3 bases; unmatched junction bases: 16. Method: immunoSEQ multiplex PCR; TCRdb's copy keeps in-frame clones and lacks some. The repertoire includes roughly 150,000 clones, roughly 88% of them detected once, and more than 3% sits in the top ten. Source: peripheral blood, taken on day 0 of MenACWY control vaccination. The rearrangement uses TRBV27 and TRBJ1-2; 8 nucleotides line up with TRBD1. The TCR comes from an adult in good health. The CDR3 DNA reads as TGTGCCAGCAGTTATACCGGGACAGGCACCCCTAGGGACTATGGCTACACCTTC. This gives the protein CASSYTGTGTPRDYGYTF.